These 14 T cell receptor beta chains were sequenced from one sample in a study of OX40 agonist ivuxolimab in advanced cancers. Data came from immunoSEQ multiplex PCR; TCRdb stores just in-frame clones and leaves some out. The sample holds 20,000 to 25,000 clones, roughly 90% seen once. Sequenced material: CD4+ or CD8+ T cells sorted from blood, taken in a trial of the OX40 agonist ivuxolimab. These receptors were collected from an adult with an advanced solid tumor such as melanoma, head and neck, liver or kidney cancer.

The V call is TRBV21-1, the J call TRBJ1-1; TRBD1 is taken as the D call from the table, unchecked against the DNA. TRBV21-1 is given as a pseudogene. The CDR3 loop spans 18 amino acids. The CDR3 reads CASSKLFDRAGLSTEAFF. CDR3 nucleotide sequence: TGTGCCAGCAGCAAATTATTTGACAGGGCAGGTTTGAGCACTGAAGCTTTCTTT.

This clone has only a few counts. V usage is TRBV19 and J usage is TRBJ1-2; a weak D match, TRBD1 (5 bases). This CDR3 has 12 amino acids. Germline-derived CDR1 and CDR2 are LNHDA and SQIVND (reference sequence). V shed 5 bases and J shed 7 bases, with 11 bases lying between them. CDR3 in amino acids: CASSFPGPGYTF. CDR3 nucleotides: TGTGCCAGTAGTTTCCCAGGGCCTGGCTACACCTTC.

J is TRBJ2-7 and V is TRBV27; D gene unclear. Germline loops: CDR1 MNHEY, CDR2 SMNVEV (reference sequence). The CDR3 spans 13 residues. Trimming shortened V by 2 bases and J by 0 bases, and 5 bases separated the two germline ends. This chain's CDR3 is CASSLGNSYEQYF. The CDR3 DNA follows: TGTGCCAGCAGTTTAGGGAACTCCTACGAGCAGTACTTC.

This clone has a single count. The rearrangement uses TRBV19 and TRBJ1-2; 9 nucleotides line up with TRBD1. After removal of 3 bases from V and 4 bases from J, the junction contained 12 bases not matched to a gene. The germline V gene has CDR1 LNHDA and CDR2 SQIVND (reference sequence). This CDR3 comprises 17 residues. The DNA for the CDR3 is TGTGCCAGTAGTATCCCCGCCGAAGGGACAGGGATCTATGGCTACACCTTC. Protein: CASSIPAEGTGIYGYTF.

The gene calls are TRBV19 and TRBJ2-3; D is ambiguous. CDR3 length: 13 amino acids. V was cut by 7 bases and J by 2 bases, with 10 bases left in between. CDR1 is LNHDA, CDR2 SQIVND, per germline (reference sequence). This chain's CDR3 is CASIGGYTDTQYF. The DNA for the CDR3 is TGTGCCAGTATTGGTGGATACACAGATACGCAGTATTTT.

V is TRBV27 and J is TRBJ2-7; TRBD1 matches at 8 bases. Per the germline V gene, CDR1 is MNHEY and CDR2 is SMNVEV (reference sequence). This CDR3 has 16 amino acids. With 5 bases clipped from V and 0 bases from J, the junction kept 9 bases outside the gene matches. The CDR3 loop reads CASSPTPGQASYEQYF. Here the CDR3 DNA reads TGTGCCAGCAGTCCGACACCGGGACAGGCCTCCTACGAGCAGTACTTC.

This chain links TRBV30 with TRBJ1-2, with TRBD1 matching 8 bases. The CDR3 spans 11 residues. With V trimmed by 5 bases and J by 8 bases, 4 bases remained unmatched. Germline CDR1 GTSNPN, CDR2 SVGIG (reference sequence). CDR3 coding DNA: TGTGCCTGGGACAGGGGCTGGGGCTACACCTTC. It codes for CAWDRGWGYTF.

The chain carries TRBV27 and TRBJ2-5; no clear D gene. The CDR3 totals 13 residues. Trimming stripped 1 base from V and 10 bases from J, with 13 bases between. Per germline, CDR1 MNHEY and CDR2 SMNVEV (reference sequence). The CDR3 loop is CASSLWLGKVQYF. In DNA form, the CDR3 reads TGTGCCAGCAGTTTATGGTTAGGGAAGGTCCAGTACTTC.

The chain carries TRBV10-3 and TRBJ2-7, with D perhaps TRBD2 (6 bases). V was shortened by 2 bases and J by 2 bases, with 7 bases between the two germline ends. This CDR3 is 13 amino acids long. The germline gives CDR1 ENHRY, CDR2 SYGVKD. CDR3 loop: CAISEGGTYEQYF. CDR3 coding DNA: TGTGCCATCAGTGAGGGGGGGACCTACGAGCAGTACTTC.

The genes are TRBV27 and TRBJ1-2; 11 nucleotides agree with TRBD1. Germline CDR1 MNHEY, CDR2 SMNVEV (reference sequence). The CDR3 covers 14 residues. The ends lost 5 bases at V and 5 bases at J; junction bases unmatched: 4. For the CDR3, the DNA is TGTGCCAGCAGTCGGACAGGGGGCGTTTATGGCTACACCTTC. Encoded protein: CASSRTGGVYGYTF.

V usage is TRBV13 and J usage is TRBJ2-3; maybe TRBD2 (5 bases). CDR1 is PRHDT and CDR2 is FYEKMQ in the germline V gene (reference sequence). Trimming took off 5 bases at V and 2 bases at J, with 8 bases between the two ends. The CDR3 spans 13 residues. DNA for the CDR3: TGTGCCAGCAGCAGCGGCCACACAGATACGCAGTATTTT. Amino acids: CASSSGHTDTQYF.

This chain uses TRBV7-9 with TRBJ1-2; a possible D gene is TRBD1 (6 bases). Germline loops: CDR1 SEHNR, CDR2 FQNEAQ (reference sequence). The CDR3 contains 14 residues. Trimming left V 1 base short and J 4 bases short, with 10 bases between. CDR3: CASSLGQGPYGYTF. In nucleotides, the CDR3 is TGTGCCAGCAGCTTAGGGCAGGGGCCCTATGGCTACACCTTC.

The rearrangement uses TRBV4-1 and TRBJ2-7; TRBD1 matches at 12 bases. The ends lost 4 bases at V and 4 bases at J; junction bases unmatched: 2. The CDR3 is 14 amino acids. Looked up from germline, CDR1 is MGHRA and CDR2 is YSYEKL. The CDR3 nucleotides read TGCGCCAGCAGCCTGGGACAGGGGGCTTACGAGCAGTACTTC. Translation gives CASSLGQGAYEQYF.

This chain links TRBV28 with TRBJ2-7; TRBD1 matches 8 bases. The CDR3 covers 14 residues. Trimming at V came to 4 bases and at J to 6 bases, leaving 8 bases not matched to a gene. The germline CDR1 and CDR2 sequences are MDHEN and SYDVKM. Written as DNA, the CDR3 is TGTGCCAGCAGTTCATGGGACAGGCGAAGCGAGCAGTACTTC. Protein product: CASSSWDRRSEQYF.